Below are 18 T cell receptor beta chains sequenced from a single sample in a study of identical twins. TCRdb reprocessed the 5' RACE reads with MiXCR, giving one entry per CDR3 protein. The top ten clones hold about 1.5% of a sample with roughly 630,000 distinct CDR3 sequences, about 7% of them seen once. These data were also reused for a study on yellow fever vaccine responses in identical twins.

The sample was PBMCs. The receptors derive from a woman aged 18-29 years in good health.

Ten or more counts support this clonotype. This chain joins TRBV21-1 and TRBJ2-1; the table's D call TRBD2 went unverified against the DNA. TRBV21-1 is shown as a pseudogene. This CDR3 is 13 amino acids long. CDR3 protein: CASSKASGDEQFF. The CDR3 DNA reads TGTGCCAGCAGCAAAGCTAGCGGAGATGAGCAGTTCTTC.

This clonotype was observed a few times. CDR3 bases: TGTGCCACCAGTGGGAGGGGACCTAATGAAAAACTGTTTTTT. This codes for CATSGRGPNEKLFF. The chain links TRBV24-1 to TRBJ1-4; maybe TRBD1 (5 bases). CDR1 is KGHDR, CDR2 SFDVKD, per germline. CDR3 length: 14 residues. With 5 bases removed from V and 3 bases from J, the gap between germline ends came to 9 bases.

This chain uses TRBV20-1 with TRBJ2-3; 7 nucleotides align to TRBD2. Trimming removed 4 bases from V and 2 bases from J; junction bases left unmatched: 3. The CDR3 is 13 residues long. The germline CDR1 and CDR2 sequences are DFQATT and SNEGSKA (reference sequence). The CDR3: CSAKRGVTDTQYF. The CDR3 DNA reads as TGCAGTGCTAAACGGGGGGTCACAGATACGCAGTATTTT.

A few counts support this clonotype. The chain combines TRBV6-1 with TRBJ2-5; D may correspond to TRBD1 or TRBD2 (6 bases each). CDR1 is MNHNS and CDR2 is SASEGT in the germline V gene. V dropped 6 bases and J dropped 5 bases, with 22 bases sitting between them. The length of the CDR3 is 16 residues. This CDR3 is CASRSGLARGAETQYF. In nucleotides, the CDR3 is TGTGCCAGCAGATCGGGACTGGCCAGGGGCGCTGAGACCCAGTACTTC.

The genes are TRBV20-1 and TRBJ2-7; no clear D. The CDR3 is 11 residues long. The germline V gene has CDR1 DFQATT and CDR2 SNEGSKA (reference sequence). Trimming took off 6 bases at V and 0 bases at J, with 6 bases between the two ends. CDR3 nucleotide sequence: TGCAGTGCCGGTTACTCCTACGAGCAGTACTTC. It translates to CSAGYSYEQYF.

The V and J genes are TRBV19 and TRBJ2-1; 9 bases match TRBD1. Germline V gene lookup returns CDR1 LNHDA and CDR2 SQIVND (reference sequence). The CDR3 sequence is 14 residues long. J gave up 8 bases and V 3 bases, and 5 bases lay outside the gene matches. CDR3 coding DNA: TGTGCCAGTAGTATGGGGACAGGGAGCGATGAGCAGTTCTTC. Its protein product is CASSMGTGSDEQFF. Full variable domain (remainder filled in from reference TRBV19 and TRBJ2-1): DGGITQSPKYLFRKEGQNVTLSCEQNLNHDAMYWYRQDPGQGLRLIYYSQIVNDFQKGDIAEGYSVSREKKESFPLTVTSAQKNPTAFYLCASSMGTGSDEQFFGPGTRLTVL.

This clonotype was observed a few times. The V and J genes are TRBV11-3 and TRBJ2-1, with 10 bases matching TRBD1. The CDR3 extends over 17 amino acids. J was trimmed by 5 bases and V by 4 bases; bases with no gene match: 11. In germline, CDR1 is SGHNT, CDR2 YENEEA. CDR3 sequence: CASSSRGGDRGNNEQFF. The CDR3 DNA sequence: TGTGCCAGCAGCTCTCGGGGCGGGGACAGGGGAAACAATGAGCAGTTCTTC.

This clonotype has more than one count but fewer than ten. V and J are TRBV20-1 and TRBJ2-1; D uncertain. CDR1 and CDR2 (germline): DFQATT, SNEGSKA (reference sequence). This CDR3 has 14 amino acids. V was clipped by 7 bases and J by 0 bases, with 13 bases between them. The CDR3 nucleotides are TGCAGTGTCCAGACTTCCACCTCCTACAATGAGCAGTTCTTC. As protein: CSVQTSTSYNEQFF.

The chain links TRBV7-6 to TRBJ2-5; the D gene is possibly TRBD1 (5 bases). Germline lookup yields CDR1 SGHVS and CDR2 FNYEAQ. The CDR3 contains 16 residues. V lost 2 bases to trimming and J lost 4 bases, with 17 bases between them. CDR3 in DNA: TGTGCCAGCAGCTTAATTGGGGCCCAGCTCGGAGAGACCCAGTACTTC. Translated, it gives CASSLIGAQLGETQYF.

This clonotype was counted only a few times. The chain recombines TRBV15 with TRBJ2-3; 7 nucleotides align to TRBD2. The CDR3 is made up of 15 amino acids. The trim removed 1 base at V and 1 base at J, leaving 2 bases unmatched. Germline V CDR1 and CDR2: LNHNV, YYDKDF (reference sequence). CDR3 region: CATSRGEGGTDTQYF. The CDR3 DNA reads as TGTGCCACCAGCAGAGGGGAGGGAGGCACAGATACGCAGTATTTT. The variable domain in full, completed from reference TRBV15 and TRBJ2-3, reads DAMVIQNPRYQVTQFGKPVTLSCSQTLNHNVMYWYQQKSSQAPKLLFHYYDKDFNNEADTPDNFQSRRPNTSFCFLDIRSPGLGDTAMYLCATSRGEGGTDTQYFGPGTRLTVL.

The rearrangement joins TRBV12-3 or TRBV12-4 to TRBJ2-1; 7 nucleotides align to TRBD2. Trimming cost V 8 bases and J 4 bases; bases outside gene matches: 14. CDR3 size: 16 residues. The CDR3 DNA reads TGTGCCAGCGTTGGGTCGGGGGGAAACCTATACAATGAGCAGTTCTTC. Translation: CASVGSGGNLYNEQFF.

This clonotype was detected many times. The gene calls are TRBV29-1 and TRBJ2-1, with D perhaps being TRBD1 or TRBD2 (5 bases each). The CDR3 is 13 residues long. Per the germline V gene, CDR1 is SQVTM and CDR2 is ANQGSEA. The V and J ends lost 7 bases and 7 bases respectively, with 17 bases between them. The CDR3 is CSAPGPVGNEQFF. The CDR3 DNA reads TGCAGCGCCCCGGGGCCCGTGGGGAATGAGCAGTTCTTC.

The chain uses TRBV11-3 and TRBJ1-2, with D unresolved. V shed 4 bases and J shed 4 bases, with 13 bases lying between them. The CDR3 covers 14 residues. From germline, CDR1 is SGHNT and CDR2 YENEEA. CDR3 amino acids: CASSSEDRIYGYTF. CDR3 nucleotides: TGTGCCAGCAGCTCCGAGGACCGAATCTATGGCTACACCTTC.

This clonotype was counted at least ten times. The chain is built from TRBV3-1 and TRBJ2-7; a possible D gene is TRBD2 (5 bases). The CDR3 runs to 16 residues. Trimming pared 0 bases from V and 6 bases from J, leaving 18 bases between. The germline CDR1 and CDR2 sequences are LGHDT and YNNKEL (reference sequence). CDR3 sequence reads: CASSQDIIPGKGEQYF. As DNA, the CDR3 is TGTGCCAGCAGCCAAGATATTATCCCGGGGAAGGGCGAGCAGTACTTC.

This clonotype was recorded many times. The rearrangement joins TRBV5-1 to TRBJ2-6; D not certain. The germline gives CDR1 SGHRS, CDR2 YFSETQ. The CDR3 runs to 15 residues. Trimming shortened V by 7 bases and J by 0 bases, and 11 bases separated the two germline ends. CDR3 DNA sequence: TGCGCCAGCGGGTCGGGTAACTCTGGGGCCAACGTCCTGACTTTC. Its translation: CASGSGNSGANVLTF.

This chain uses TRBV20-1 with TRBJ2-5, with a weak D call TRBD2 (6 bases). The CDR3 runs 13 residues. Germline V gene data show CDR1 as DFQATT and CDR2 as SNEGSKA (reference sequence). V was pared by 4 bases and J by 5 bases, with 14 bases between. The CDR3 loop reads CSATPDGGETQYF. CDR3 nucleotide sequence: TGCAGTGCTACCCCGGACGGGGGTGAGACCCAGTACTTC.

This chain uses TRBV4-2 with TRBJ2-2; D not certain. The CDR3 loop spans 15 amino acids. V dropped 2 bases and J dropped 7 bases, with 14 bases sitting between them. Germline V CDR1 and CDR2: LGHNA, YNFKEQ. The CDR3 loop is CASSQSSLENGELFF. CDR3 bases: TGTGCCAGCAGCCAAAGCTCCTTGGAAAACGGGGAGCTGTTTTTT.

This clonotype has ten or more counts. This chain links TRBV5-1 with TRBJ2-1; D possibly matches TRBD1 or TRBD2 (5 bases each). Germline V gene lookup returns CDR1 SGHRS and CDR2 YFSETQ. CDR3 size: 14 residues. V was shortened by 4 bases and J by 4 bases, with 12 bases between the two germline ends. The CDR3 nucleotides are TGCGCCAGCAGCAGAGGGACCTCGTACAATGAGCAGTTCTTC. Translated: CASSRGTSYNEQFF.